This TCR beta chain derives from a study of regulatory T cells in long-lasting Graves disease. Points from the study as a whole: The sample size was small, and this may have reduced accuracy.

Time point: persistent/refractory GD, antithyroid drugs over 5 years with positive TRAb. Extracted RNA from PBMCs served as the source of the TCR library. American Thyroid Association guidelines were used to diagnose Graves' disease. Worth noting for this clonotype: The antigen is not known.

Per the germline V gene, CDR1 is ENHRY and CDR2 is SYGVKD. CDR3 length: 18 amino acids. The V segment lost 8 bases and the J segment 2 bases; nucleotides outside the gene matches: 13. Sequencing libraries for TCR beta were prepared with iRepertoire HTBI primers and Arm-PCR of CDR3 regions. TCRdb reprocessed the multiplex PCR reads with MiXCR, giving one entry per CDR3 protein. This sample has about 340,000 distinct CDR3 sequences, with roughly a fifth found just once. Sample: peripheral blood mononuclear cells (PBMCs), taken when the disease was refractory, from a patient treated with antithyroid drugs. This chain links TRBV10-3 with TRBJ2-5, with 14 bases identical to TRBD2. This receptor was taken from a female donor with Graves disease. CDR3 in amino acids: CAIGPGLAGVLTQETQYF. In nucleotides, the CDR3 is TGTGCCATCGGTCCGGGACTAGCGGGGGTCCTGACACAAGAGACCCAGTACTTC.